Listed below are T cell receptor beta chains from one sample, sequenced in a study of blood T cell repertoires in COVID-19. Here immunoSEQ multiplex PCR was the method, and the copy in TCRdb shows in-frame clones only, minus some. Of 410,000 or so clones in the sample, roughly 90% were seen once. Sequences were obtained from peripheral blood. The receptors shown here come from a woman aged 40 to 49 with COVID-19, enrolled during active disease. CDR3s include the opening cysteine and the closing phenylalanine or tryptophan. Fields, in order: V gene, CDR3 protein.

v_call: TRBV7-9; cdr3_aa: CASSPTTGFYGYTF
v_call: TRBV2; cdr3_aa: CASSVFSGSVLNLAKNIQYF
v_call: TRBV10-3; cdr3_aa: CATGQENQPQHF
v_call: TRBV4-2; cdr3_aa: CASSQDRVNTEAFF
v_call: TRBV7-2; cdr3_aa: CASSFMDRWFLSEQYF
v_call: TRBV28; cdr3_aa: CASTHSGQRFSNQPQHF
v_call: TRBV2; cdr3_aa: CASSEIRVNQPQHF
v_call: TRBV4-1; cdr3_aa: CASSPDLDRVSYNEQFF
v_call: TRBV5-1; cdr3_aa: CASSKTNTGYGNTIYF
v_call: TRBV27; cdr3_aa: CASRSQGRNTEAFF
v_call: TRBV24-1; cdr3_aa: CATSVPGPIDTQYF
v_call: TRBV30; cdr3_aa: CAWSLGLAGEETQYF
v_call: TRBV7-6; cdr3_aa: CASSLDGQGYEQYF
v_call: TRBV7-9; cdr3_aa: CASSFKAGGPTGELFF
v_call: TRBV7-3; cdr3_aa: CASSQRTGDTEAFF
v_call: TRBV18; cdr3_aa: CASSQRDRGDTEAFF
v_call: TRBV6-4; cdr3_aa: CASSSYPGGNTGELFF
v_call: TRBV6-5; cdr3_aa: CASSYHTDRGEQYF
v_call: TRBV28; cdr3_aa: CASSPRGEYGSPLHF
v_call: TRBV12-3/TRBV12-4; cdr3_aa: CASTAVLSSEAFF
v_call: TRBV28; cdr3_aa: CASSLKSRGAHSIGIAKNIQYF
v_call: TRBV18; cdr3_aa: CASSPGGRDQPQHF
v_call: TRBV7-2; cdr3_aa: CASSSGTGNPYEQYF
v_call: TRBV30; cdr3_aa: CAWSGPAGDVYNEQFF
v_call: TRBV6-2/TRBV6-3; cdr3_aa: CASSSLRDFTDTQYF
v_call: TRBV11-1; cdr3_aa: CASSRGQGSYEQFF
v_call: TRBV28; cdr3_aa: CASSYRTSGTYNEQFF
v_call: TRBV5-1; cdr3_aa: CASSSGRGNTEAFF
v_call: TRBV9; cdr3_aa: CASSGTGGGPNTEAFF
v_call: TRBV11-2; cdr3_aa: CASSLPSDSSVAKNIQYF
v_call: TRBV5-1; cdr3_aa: CASSLVLGSPDTQYF
v_call: TRBV5-1; cdr3_aa: CASSQSRAGGNTIYF
v_call: TRBV5-1; cdr3_aa: CASGGSGQGLDGYTF
v_call: TRBV27; cdr3_aa: CASSLQAGTYNEQFF
v_call: TRBV4-1; cdr3_aa: CASSQVQSADTQYF
v_call: TRBV2; cdr3_aa: CASGAYSGTSTDTQYF
v_call: TRBV27; cdr3_aa: CASSLLTEEGGYNEQFF
v_call: TRBV19; cdr3_aa: CASSTSGPGANVLTF
v_call: TRBV5-1; cdr3_aa: CASSLVEGFEQYF
v_call: TRBV3-1/TRBV3-2; cdr3_aa: CASSQGLAGGYRHNEQFF
v_call: TRBV21-1; cdr3_aa: CASSNWDSPHQPQHF
v_call: TRBV10-3; cdr3_aa: CAIKPGTMSGYTF
v_call: TRBV4-1; cdr3_aa: CASSQVSPKQEKLFF
v_call: TRBV18; cdr3_aa: CASSTDRVFGNTIYF
v_call: TRBV21-1; cdr3_aa: CASTPSQGAQEIRYTF
v_call: TRBV19; cdr3_aa: CASSTQGARNQPQHF